This TCR beta chain was found in a study of shared clonotypes between healthy human individuals. Study at large: Each donor's CD8 memory used one plate, CD8 naive two, each CD4 subset three.

The split of CD4+ cells yielded CD45RA+ naive and CD45RA-negative memory subsets. CDR1 SNHLY and CDR2 FYNNEI come from the germline V gene. This CDR3 region has 15 residues. The V and J ends lost 7 bases and 0 bases respectively, with 15 bases between them. This clone was seen only once. What it binds is not known. Per the original data handling: Junction-only sequences without quality scores came from ImmunoSEQ, so filtering differed. The data were produced by immunoSEQ multiplex PCR, yet TCRdb's version contains in-frame clones alone and is incomplete. Clonal size and the V and J genes are those of that table, whereas D and trimming came from the DNA. The sample carries 900,000 to 1,200,000 clones, 75% to 85% recorded once. Study-level findings and limits: Shared clonotypes across all four donors exceeded non-shared ones in generation probability.

V is TRBV2 and J is TRBJ1-1; D gene uncertain. The material sequenced was memory CD4+ T cells from PBMCs. Subset of the sample: CD45RA-negative fraction. This receptor was obtained from a young man in good health. Some clones in this sample may be carry-over from other donors' samples. The CDR3 nucleotides are TGTGCCAGCACTATAACGGGTGGGCTGAACACTGAAGCTTTCTTT. Translation: CASTITGGLNTEAFF.